This T cell receptor beta chain was captured in a study of blood T cell repertoires in COVID-19 (dated by TCRdb to 2020 to 2021). Concerning the study at large: Samples covering the acute and convalescent phases of COVID-19 were provided by collaborators in the United States, Italy and Spain. The prospective study material was composed of cDNA or gDNA derived from T cells, B-cell-depleted T cells, or PBMCs. Deeply sampled blood TCRbeta repertoires from subjects exposed to, actively infected with, or recovered from COVID-19 were included in the dataset. The repertoires were released in a freely available public database intended as a resource for research on the immune response to SARS-CoV-2. The samples were drawn from two sources: the first 160 participants of the ongoing ImmuneRACE study, and 1,000 to 1,500 subjects contributed by 6 global collaborators. The sample metadata nearly always contained a de-identified subject ID, COVID-19 status, age in years and sex. Where HLA class I and class II types were available, the types were taken from metadata supplied by the sample provider, not from assay-based typing. What the work shows at the level of the full study, not this receptor alone: Clinical and demographic metadata were provided uncurated, with the amount varying by source and participant.

TCRbeta CDR3 regions were amplified from genomic DNA using the immunoSEQ Assay, a bias-controlled multiplex PCR. The authors' analysis ran thus. The number of nucleated cells in each sample was estimated from the amplification of reference gene primers within the assay. To quantify the absolute abundance of each unique TCRbeta CDR3 rearrangement, sequence reads were collapsed and filtered. For each sample, productive Simpson clonality was calculated as the square root of Simpson's diversity index across productive rearrangements. Not all clones reach the TCRdb copy of this immuneACCESS table, which keeps in-frame sequences only. Checked studies attribute under half of the gap to unresolved V genes and leave the rest unexplained. The DNA was the basis for D and trimming; V, J and clone size are from that table. The sample table holds around 230,000 clones, of which 70% to 85% were seen once. The ten most abundant clones make up 15% of the sample.

The CDR3 runs 13 amino acids, cysteine and phenylalanine included. The retained sequence is limited to the CDR3, 39 bases, with the frame set at the first base. V loses 5 bases of germline sequence and J loses 4 bases, and the interval between the two ends is 12 bases. In the germline V gene (reference sequence), CDR1 corresponds to SEHNR and CDR2 to FQNEAQ. This clone was picked up a small number of times. It lacks a known antigen. Base qualities are not recorded, but no much larger clone differs from it by a single base. Enrolling through a virtual design, the prospective study's participants ranged in age from roughly 18 to 95 years and lived across roughly 24 United States geographic areas. Cohort assignment in the prospective study relied on participant-reported clinical history from a screening survey and a study questionnaire. For ImmuneRACE Cohort 3, a participant was defined as recovered based on two consecutive negative NP/OP PCR tests, clearance by a healthcare professional, or resolution of symptoms. In the prospective study, whole blood, serum and a nasopharyngeal or oropharyngeal swab were collected from each participant by mobile phlebotomists. Prospective study participants could optionally give additional blood draws and questionnaires over a 2-month period. Prospective study blood samples were shipped either frozen or at room temperature before DNA extraction.

The sequence links TRBV7-9 to TRBJ2-7, and perhaps TRBD2 as D gene, on 6 matching bases. The sequence was obtained from a man aged 40-49 years who had recovered from COVID-19. Sequencing input: PBMCs or T cells enriched from blood (not recorded which). Here is the DNA: TGTGCCAGCAGCCCCGGGGGTGGGTACGAGCAGTACTTC. Translated, it gives CASSPGGGYEQYF.